A single T cell receptor (beta chain) is shown here with its context. The antigen is not known. The junction departs from germline at one end; a sequencing error may be responsible. These data are taken from a study of cytomegalovirus exposure and HLA in healthy donors. Amplification used 60 Vbeta primers and 13 Jbeta primers. TCRdb keeps only in-frame clones here, not all; method: immunoSEQ multiplex PCR. The top ten clones hold about 4.6% of a sample with around 190,000 clones, roughly 75% of them seen once. Broader study findings: TCR beta chains numbering under 200 were designated cytomegalovirus-associated. As a later analysis showed, several of the most significant clusters appeared to be linked to common viral pathogens. Donors belonging to an Asian-associated ancestry cluster reportedly showed fewer N-insertions in productive TCRs than the 666-donor mean, according to what a later analysis found.

Germline CDR1 reads SGHDN; CDR2 reads FVKESK. CDR3 length: 13 residues. The chain uses TRBV14 and TRBJ2-7, with 10 positions matching TRBD2. The sample taken for sequencing was PBMCs. This clonotype was obtained from a man aged 30 to 39 in good health and CMV-seropositive. The CDR3 region is CASSYLAGVPPLF. As DNA, the CDR3 is TGTGCCAGCAGCTATCTAGCGGGAGTCCCCCCCCTATTC.